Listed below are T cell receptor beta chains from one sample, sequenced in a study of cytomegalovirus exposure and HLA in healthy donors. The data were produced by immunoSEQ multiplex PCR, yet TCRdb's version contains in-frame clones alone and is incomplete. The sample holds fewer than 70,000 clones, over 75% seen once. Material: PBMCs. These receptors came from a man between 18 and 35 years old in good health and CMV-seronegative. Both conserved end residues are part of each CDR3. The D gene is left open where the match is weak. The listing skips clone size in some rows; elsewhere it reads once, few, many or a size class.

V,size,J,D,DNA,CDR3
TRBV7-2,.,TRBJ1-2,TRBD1,TGTGCCAGCAGCTTAGTGTATAGGACAGGGTACGGCTACACCTTC,CASSLVYRTGYGYTF
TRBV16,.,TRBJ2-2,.,TGTGCCAGCAGCCAAGATCGGGGTACCGGGGAGCTGTTTTTT,CASSQDRGTGELFF
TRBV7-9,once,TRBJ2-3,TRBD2,TGTGCCAGCAGCCTAGTGGATCTAGCGGGTGCAGATACGCAGTATTTT,CASSLVDLAGADTQYF
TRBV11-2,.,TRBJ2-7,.,TGTGCCAGCAGCTTGGGATTAGGGGGGGATCTCTACGAGCAGTACTTC,CASSLGLGGDLYEQYF
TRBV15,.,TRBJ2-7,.,TGTGCCACCAGCACCAGGGATCAAGCCTACGAGCAGTACTTC,CATSTRDQAYEQYF
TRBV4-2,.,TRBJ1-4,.,TGTGCCAGCAGCCACACAGCTGAAAAACTGTTTTTT,CASSHTAEKLFF
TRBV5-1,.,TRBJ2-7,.,TGCGCCAGCAGCTTGGACAGACCCTACGAGCAGTACTTC,CASSLDRPYEQYF
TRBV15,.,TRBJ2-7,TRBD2,TGTGCCACCAGCAGGGGCGGGAGTGTGTACGAGCAGTACTTC,CATSRGGSVYEQYF
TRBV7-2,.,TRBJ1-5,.,TGTGCCAGCAGCGAACGGGGGGGCGTTAATCAGCCCCAGCATTTT,CASSERGGVNQPQHF
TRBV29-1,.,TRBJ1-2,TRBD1,TGCAGCGTTGAAGACCGGGACAGGGGGAACTATGGCTACACCTTC,CSVEDRDRGNYGYTF
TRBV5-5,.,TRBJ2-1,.,TGTGCCAGCAGCACCCACAGCAATGAGCAGTTCTTC,CASSTHSNEQFF
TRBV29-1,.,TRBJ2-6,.,TGCAGCGTTGAAGAACCCTTCGGAGGGACCAACGTCCTGACTTTC,CSVEEPFGGTNVLTF
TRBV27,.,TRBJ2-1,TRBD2,TGTGCCAGCAGTTTATTGAATCCCTCTCAGCGGGAGAGGGAGGGTGAGCAGTTCTTC,CASSLLNPSQREREGEQFF
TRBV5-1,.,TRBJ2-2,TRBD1,TGCGCCAGCAGCGGAGGGACAGGGTATCAAAGTTGGAACACCGGGGAGCTGTTTTTT,CASSGGTGYQSWNTGELFF
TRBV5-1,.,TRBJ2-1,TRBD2,TGCGCCAGCAGCTTACGGGGACTAGCGGAATACAATGAGCAGTTCTTC,CASSLRGLAEYNEQFF
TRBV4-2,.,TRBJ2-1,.,TGTGCCAGCAGCCAAGATTTAGGGACACCCAATGAGCAGTTCTTC,CASSQDLGTPNEQFF
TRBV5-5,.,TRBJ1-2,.,TGTGCCAGCCAACAGGGTTCCTATGGCTACACCTTC,CASQQGSYGYTF
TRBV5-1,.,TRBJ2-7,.,TGCGCCAGCAGCCCGGAGGGAGACGAGCAGTACTTC,CASSPEGDEQYF
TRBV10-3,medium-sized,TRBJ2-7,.,TGTGCCATCAGTGAGCGGGGAAGCTCCTACGAGCAGTACTTC,CAISERGSSYEQYF
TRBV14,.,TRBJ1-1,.,TGTGCCAGCAGCCATCCGGGTATGAACACTGAAGCTTTCTTT,CASSHPGMNTEAFF
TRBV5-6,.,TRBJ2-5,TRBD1,TGTGCCAGCAGCTTGCGGACAGGAGAGACCCAGTACTTC,CASSLRTGETQYF
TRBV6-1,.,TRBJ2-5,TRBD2,TGTGCCAGCAGTGACCAGAGCTCTAGCGGCCAAGAGACCCAGTACTTC,CASSDQSSSGQETQYF
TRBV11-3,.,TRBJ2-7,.,TGTGCCAGCAGCCAAAGCATCTCCTACGAGCAGTACTTC,CASSQSISYEQYF
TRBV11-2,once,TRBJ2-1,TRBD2,TGTGCCAGCAGCTTAGCGCGGGAGTTGAATGAGCAGTTCTTC,CASSLARELNEQFF
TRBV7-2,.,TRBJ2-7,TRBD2,TGTGCCAGCAGCGCTACTAGCGGGGGATACGAGCAGTACTTC,CASSATSGGYEQYF
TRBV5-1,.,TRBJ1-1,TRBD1,TGCGCCAGCGGTTCAGGGGGAGGGAACACTGAAGCTTTCTTT,CASGSGGGNTEAFF
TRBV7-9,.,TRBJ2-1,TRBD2,TGTGCCAGCAGCTTAGTTCAGGCGGGAGGGTTTGGCAATGAGCAGTTCTTC,CASSLVQAGGFGNEQFF
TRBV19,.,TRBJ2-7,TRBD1,TGTGCCAGTAGTAACTACCGGGACAGGGATAACGAGCAGTACTTC,CASSNYRDRDNEQYF
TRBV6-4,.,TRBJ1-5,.,TGTGCCAGCAGGGGGCGTGATCCTGGGAGCAATCAGCCCCAGCATTTT,CASRGRDPGSNQPQHF
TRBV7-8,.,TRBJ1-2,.,TGTGCCAGCAGCTCGAGGGGGGGCTATGGCTACACCTTC,CASSSRGGYGYTF
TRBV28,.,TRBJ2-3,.,TGTGCCAGCAGTTCGCCCGGACGGGGTCAGACAGATACGCAGTATTTT,CASSSPGRGQTDTQYF
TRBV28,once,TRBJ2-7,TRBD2,TGTGCCAGCAGGACCCTTAGCGGGCACACCTACGAGCAGTACTTC,CASRTLSGHTYEQYF
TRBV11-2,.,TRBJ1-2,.,TGTGCCAGCACCCAAGGGGCAGGTGCATATACTAACTATGGCTACACCTTC,CASTQGAGAYTNYGYTF
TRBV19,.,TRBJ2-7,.,TGTGCCAGTAGTATAGGTGTCGGGGGCTACGAGCAGTACTTC,CASSIGVGGYEQYF
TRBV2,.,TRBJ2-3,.,TGTGCCAGCACTCCTTCAGGGGGGCGGGGGGCTACGCAGTATTTT,CASTPSGGRGATQYF
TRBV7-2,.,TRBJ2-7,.,TGTGCCAGCAGCGACTACTCCTACGAGCAGTACTTC,CASSDYSYEQYF
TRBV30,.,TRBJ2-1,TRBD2,TGTGCCTGGAAGGGAGGGCTGGGCTCCTACAATGAGCAGTTCTTC,CAWKGGLGSYNEQFF
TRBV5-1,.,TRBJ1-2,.,TGCGCCAGCAGCCCTCAGGGCACTAACTATGGCTACACCTTC,CASSPQGTNYGYTF
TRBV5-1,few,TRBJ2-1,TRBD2,TGCGCCAGCAGCCGCGGGACTAGCGGGAGGGCCTACAATGAGCAGTTCTTC,CASSRGTSGRAYNEQFF
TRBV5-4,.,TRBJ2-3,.,TGTGCCAGCTCGGCTAGCTTAGGCACAGATACGCAGTATTTT,CASSASLGTDTQYF
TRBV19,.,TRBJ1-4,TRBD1,TGTGCCAGTAGTAGAGGGACAGTTGATGAAAAACTGTTTTTT,CASSRGTVDEKLFF
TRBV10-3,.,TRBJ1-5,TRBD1,TGTGCCACCTGGACAGGGGACGAGGGGCCCCAGCATTTT,CATWTGDEGPQHF
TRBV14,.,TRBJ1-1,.,TGTGCCAGCAGCCGGGGGGACGTTAGTTTGTGGACTGAAGCTTTCTTT,CASSRGDVSLWTEAFF
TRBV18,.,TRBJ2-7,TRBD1,TGTGCCAGCTCACACACAGGGGACCCACTCTACGAGCAGTACTTC,CASSHTGDPLYEQYF
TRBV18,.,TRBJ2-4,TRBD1,TGTGCCAGCTCACCGACAGGGGGCCCCAAGAGCAAAAACATTCAGTACTTC,CASSPTGGPKSKNIQYF
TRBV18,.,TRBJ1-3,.,TGTGCCAGCTCACCAGGGGGCGTCGCTGGAAACACCATATATTTT,CASSPGGVAGNTIYF
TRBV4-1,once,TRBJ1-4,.,TGCGCCAGCAGCCAAGATTCTAAAGAAAAACTGTTTTTT,CASSQDSKEKLFF
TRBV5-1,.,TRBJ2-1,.,TGCGCCAGCACCCTCGGGGGACCCGCGAATGAGCAGTTCTTC,CASTLGGPANEQFF
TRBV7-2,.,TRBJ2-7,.,TGTGCCAGCAGCTTAACAGGGTTCGAGCAGTACTTC,CASSLTGFEQYF
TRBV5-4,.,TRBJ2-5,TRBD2,TGTGCCAGCAGCTTGGGGGGACTAGCAGAGACCCAGTACTTC,CASSLGGLAETQYF
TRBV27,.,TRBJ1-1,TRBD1,TGTGCCAGCAGTTCCGGACAGGGTATTGCTGAAGCTTTCTTT,CASSSGQGIAEAFF
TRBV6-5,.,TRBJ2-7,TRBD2,TGTGCCAGCAGTTCCCAAGGGACTAGCGGGAGCAACGAGCAGTACTTC,CASSSQGTSGSNEQYF
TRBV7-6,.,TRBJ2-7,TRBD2,TGTGCCAGCAGCTTAGACGTAGGGGGGTTAGCGGGGGTGACCTACGAGCAGTACTTC,CASSLDVGGLAGVTYEQYF
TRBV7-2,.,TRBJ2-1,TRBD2,TGTGCCAGCAGCTTATTGGCGGGAGGGGGCAATGAGCAGTTCTTC,CASSLLAGGGNEQFF
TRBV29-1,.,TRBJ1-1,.,TGCAGCGTTGGGGCAGGAACAGAAGCTTTCTTT,CSVGAGTEAFF
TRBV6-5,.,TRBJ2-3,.,TGTGCCAGCAGTTACTCCCTAGGTAGCACAGATACGCAGTATTTT,CASSYSLGSTDTQYF
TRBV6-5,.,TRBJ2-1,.,TGTGCCACTGCATTAGCCGGAAGTGGTAATGAGCAGTTCTTC,CATALAGSGNEQFF
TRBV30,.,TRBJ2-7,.,TGTGCCTGGAGTGTCCCCGGAGTGACCCCCTACGAGCAGTACTTC,CAWSVPGVTPYEQYF
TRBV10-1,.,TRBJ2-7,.,TGCGCCAGCAGTGAGGCGGGTACCTACGAGCAGTACTTC,CASSEAGTYEQYF